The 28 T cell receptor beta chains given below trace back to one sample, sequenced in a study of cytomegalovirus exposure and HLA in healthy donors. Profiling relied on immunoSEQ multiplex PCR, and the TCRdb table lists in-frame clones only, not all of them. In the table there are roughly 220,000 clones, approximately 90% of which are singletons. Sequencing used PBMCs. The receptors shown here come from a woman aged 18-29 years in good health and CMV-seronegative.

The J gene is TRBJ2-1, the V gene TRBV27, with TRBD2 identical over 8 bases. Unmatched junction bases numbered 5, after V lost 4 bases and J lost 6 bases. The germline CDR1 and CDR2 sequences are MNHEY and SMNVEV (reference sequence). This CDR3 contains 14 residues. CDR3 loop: CASSYLGGANEQFF. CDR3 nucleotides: TGTGCCAGCAGTTACCTCGGGGGGGCCAATGAGCAGTTCTTC.

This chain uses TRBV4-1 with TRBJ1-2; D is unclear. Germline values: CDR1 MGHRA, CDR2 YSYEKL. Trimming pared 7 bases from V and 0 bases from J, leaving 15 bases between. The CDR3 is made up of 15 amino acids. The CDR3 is CASTYSEGSNYGYTF. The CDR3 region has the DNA TGCGCCAGCACATATTCGGAGGGATCTAACTATGGCTACACCTTC.

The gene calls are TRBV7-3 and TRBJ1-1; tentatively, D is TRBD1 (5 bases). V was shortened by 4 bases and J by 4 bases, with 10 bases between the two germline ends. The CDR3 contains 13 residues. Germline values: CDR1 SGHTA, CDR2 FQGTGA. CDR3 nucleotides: TGTGCCAGCAGCTCCAGGGCTAGCACTGAAGCTTTCTTT. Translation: CASSSRASTEAFF.

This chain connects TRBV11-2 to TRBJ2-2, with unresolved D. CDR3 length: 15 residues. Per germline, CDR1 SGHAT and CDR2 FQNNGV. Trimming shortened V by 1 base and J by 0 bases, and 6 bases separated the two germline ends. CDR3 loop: CASSLGAANTGELFF. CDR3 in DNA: TGTGCCAGCAGCTTAGGGGCAGCGAACACCGGGGAGCTGTTTTTT.

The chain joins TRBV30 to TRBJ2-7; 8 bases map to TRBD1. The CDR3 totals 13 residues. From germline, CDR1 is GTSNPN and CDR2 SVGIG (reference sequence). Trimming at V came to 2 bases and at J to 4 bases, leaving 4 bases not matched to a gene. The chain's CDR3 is CAWSSRGRYEQYF. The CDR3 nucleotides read TGTGCCTGGAGTAGCAGGGGGCGGTACGAGCAGTACTTC.

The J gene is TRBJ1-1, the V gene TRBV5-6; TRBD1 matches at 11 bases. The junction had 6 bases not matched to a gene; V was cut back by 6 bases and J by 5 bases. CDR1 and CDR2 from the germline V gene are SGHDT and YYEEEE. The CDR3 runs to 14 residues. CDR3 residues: CASTRDRGRTEAFF. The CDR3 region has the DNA TGTGCCAGCACCAGGGACAGGGGGAGGACTGAAGCTTTCTTT.

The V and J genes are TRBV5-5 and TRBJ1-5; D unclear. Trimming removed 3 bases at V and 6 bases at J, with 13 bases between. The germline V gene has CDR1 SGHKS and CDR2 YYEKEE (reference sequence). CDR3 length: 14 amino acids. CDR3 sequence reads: CASSSSPLGQPQHF. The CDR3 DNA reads TGTGCCAGCAGCTCCTCTCCTCTCGGTCAGCCCCAGCATTTT.

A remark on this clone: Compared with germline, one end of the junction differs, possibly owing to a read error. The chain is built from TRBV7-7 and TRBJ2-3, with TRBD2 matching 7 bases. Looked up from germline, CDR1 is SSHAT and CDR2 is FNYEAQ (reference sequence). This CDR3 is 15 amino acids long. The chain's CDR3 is CASSQAGVSTDTQYF. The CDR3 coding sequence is TGTGCTAGCAGCCAGGCGGGAGTTTCCACAGATACGCAGTATTTT.

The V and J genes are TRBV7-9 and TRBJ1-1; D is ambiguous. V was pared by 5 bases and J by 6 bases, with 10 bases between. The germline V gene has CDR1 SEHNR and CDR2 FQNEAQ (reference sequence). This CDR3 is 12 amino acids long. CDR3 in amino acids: CASSPRSAEAFF. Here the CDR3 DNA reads TGTGCCAGCAGCCCAAGAAGCGCTGAAGCTTTCTTT.

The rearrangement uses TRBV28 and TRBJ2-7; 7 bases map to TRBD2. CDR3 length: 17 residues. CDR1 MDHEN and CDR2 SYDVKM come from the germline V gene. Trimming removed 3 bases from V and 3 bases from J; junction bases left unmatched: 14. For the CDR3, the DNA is TGTGCCAGCAGTTTTTGCCTCCTAGCGGAGGGGTTCTACGAGCAGTACTTC. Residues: CASSFCLLAEGFYEQYF. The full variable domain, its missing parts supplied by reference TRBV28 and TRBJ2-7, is DVKVTQSSRYLVKRTGEKVFLECVQDMDHENMFWYRQDPGLGLRLIYFSYDVKMKEKGDIPEGYSVSREKKERFSLILESASTNQTSMYLCASSFCLLAEGFYEQYFGPGTRLTVT.

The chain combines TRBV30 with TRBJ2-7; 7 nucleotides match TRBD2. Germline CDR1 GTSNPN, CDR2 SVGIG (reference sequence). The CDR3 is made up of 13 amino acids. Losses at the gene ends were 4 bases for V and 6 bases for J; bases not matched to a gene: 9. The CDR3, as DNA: TGTGCCTGGACCCCCGGGACTATCGTCGAGCAGTACTTC. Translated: CAWTPGTIVEQYF.

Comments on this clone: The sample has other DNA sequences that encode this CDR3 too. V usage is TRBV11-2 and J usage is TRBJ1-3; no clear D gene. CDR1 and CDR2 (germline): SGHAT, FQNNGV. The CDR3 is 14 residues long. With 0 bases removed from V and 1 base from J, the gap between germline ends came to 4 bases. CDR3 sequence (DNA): TGTGCCAGCAGCTTAGACAGGTCTGGAAACACCATATATTTT. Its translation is CASSLDRSGNTIYF.

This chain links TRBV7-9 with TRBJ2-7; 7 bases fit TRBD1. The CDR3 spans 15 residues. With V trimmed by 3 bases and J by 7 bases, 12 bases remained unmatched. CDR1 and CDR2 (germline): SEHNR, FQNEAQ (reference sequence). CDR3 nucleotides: TGTGCCAGCAGCTTTGACCTGGGACAGCTACGGGAGCAGTACTTC. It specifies CASSFDLGQLREQYF.

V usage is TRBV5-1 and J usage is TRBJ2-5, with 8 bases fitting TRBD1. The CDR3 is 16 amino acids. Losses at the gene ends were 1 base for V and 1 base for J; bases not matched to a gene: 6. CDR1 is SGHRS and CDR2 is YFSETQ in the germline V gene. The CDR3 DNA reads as TGCGCCAGCAGCTTGTGGGACAGGACTTTCCAAGAGACCCAGTACTTC. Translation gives CASSLWDRTFQETQYF. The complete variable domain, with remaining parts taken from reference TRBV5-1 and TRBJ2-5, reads KAGVTQTPRYLIKTRGQQVTLSCSPISGHRSVSWYQQTPGQGLQFLFEYFSETQRNKGNFPGRFSGRQFSNSRSEMNVSTLELGDSALYLCASSLWDRTFQETQYFGPGTRLLVL.

CDR3 DNA: TGCGCCAGCAGCTTGGGGGACAGGGAGGAAGAAAAACTGTTTTTT. Translation gives CASSLGDREEEKLFF. V usage is TRBV5-1 and J usage is TRBJ1-4, with 9 bases that match TRBD1. The CDR3 is made up of 15 amino acids. Germline-derived CDR1 and CDR2 are SGHRS and YFSETQ. Trimming at V came to 0 bases and at J to 8 bases, leaving 5 bases not matched to a gene.

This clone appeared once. The CDR3 here is CASSYSWRDTEAFF. DNA of the CDR3: TGTGCCAGCAGTTACTCTTGGAGAGACACTGAAGCTTTCTTT. The chain combines TRBV6-5 with TRBJ1-1; D is undetermined. V lost 0 bases and J lost 3, with 8 bases in between. CDR1 and CDR2 from the germline V gene are MNHEY and SVGAGI. The CDR3 is 14 amino acids.

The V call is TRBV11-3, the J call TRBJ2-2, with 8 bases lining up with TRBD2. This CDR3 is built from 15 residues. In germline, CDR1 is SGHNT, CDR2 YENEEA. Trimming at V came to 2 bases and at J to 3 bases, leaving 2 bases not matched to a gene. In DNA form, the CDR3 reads TGTGCCAGCAGCTTACGAGCGGGAGACACCGGGGAGCTGTTTTTT. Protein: CASSLRAGDTGELFF.

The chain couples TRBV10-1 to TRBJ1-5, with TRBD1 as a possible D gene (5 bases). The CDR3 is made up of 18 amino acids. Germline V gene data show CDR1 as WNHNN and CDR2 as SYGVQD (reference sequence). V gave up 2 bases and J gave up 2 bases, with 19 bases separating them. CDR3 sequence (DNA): TGCGCCAGCAGTGAGACGGGTACAGGTAGCGGGCGCAATCAGCCCCAGCATTTT. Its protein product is CASSETGTGSGRNQPQHF.

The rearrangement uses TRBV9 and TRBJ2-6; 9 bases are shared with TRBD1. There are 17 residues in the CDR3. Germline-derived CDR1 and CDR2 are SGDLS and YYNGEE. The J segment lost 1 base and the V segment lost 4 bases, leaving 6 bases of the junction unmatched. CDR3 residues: CASSHGTGYSGANVLTF. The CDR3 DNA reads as TGTGCCAGCAGCCACGGGACAGGGTATTCTGGGGCCAACGTCCTGACTTTC.

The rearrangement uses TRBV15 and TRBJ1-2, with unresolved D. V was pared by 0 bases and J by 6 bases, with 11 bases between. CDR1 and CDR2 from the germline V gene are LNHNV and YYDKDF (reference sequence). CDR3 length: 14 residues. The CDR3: CATSRERGIDGYTF. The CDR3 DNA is TGTGCCACCAGCAGAGAACGGGGTATAGATGGCTACACCTTC.

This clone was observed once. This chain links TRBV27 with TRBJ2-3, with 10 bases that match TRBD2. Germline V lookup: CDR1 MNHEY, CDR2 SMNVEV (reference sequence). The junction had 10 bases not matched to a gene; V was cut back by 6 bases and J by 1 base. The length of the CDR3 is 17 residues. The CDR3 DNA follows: TGTGCCAGCAGCTCGAATAGCGGGAGGCTCGGCACAGATACGCAGTATTTT. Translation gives CASSSNSGRLGTDTQYF.

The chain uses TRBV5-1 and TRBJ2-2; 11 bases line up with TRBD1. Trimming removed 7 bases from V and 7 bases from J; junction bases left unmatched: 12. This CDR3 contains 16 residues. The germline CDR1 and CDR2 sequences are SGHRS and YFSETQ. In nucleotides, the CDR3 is TGCGCCAGCCGACACTACCCGGACAGGGGGCGCGGGGAGCTGTTTTTT. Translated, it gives CASRHYPDRGRGELFF.

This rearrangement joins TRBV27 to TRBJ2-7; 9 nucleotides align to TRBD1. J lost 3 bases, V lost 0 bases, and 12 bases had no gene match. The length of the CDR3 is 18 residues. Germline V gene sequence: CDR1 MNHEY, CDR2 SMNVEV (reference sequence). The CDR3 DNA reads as TGTGCCAGCAGTTTATCCCTTAGAACGACAGGGGGGAACTACGAGCAGTACTTC. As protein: CASSLSLRTTGGNYEQYF.

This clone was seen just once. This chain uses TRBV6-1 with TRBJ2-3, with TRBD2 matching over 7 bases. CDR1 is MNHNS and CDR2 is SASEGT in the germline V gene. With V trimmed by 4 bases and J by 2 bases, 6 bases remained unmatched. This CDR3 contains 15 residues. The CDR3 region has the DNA TGTGCCAGCAGTGTACTCAGCGGGAACACAGATACGCAGTATTTT. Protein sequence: CASSVLSGNTDTQYF.

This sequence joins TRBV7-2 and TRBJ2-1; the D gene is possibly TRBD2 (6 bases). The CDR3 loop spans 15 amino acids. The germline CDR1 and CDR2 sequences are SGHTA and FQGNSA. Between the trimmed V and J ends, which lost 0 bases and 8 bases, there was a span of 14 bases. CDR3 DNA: TGTGCCAGCAGCTTAGCGGGGGGAGGTTGGGATGAGCAGTTCTTC. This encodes CASSLAGGGWDEQFF. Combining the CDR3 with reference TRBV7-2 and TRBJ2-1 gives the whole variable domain GAGVSQSPSNKVTEKGKDVELRCDPISGHTALYWYRQSLGQGLEFLIYFQGNSAPDKSGLPSDRFSAERTGGSVSTLTIQRTQQEDSAVYLCASSLAGGGWDEQFFGPGTRLTVL.

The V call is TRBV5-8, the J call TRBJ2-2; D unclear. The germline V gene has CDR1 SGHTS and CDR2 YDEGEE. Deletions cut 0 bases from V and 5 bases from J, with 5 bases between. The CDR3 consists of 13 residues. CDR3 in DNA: TGTGCCAGCAGCTTGGGACAAACCGGGGAGCTGTTTTTT. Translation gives CASSLGQTGELFF.

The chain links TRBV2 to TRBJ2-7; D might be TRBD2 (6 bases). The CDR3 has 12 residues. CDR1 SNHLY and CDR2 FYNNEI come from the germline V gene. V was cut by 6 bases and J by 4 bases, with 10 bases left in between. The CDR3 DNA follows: TGTGCCAGCAGGGAGGGCAGGTACGAGCAGTACTTC. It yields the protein CASREGRYEQYF.

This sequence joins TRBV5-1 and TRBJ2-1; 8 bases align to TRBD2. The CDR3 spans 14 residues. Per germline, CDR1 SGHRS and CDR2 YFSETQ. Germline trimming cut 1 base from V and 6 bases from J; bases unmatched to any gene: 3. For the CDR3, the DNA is TGCGCCAGCAGCTTGAGGCTAGCGGGCAATGAGCAGTTCTTC. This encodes CASSLRLAGNEQFF.